Listed here are 22 T cell receptor beta chains from one sample, sequenced in a study of blood T cell repertoires in COVID-19 (dated by TCRdb to about 2020). Library generation was performed with the immunoSEQ multiplex PCR assay. In its TCRdb copy, this immuneACCESS table keeps in-frame sequences only and misses some clones. Where compared with another copy, unresolved V genes explain less than half of these, and the others have no known cause. This sample has tens of thousands of clones in its table, and under 90% of those were observed once. Roughly 3% of the sample is taken by the ten largest. Sequencing used peripheral blood. The source of these receptors is a man in his forties or fifties with acute or convalescent COVID-19.

This rearrangement joins TRBV19 to TRBJ1-1, with TRBD1 matching over 10 bases. The ends lost 1 base at V and 7 bases at J; junction bases unmatched: 3. Germline V gene lookup returns CDR1 LNHDA and CDR2 SQIVND (reference sequence). The CDR3 is made up of 14 amino acids. CDR3 sequence: CASSIGQGALEAFF. The CDR3 DNA sequence: TGTGCCAGTAGTATAGGACAGGGGGCGCTTGAAGCTTTCTTT.

The rearrangement links TRBV5-6 to TRBJ2-1; 9 nucleotides line up with TRBD2. This CDR3 is built from 16 residues. J was trimmed by 2 bases and V by 4 bases; bases with no gene match: 7. CDR1 is SGHDT, CDR2 YYEEEE, per germline. CDR3 DNA: TGTGCCAGCAGCCCCGGTAGCGGGGGTCCCTACAATGAGCAGTTCTTC. This codes for CASSPGSGGPYNEQFF. The variable domain in full, with the rest retrieved from reference TRBV5-6 and TRBJ2-1, is DAGVTQSPTHLIKTRGQQVTLRCSPKSGHDTVSWYQQALGQGPQFIFQYYEEEERQRGNFPDRFSGHQFPNYSSELNVNALLLGDSALYLCASSPGSGGPYNEQFFGPGTRLTVL.

The chain joins TRBV27 to TRBJ2-7; TRBD2 agrees at 9 bases. The CDR3 loop spans 15 amino acids. Germline trimming cut 3 bases from V and 0 bases from J; bases unmatched to any gene: 3. Germline lookup yields CDR1 MNHEY and CDR2 SMNVEV (reference sequence). DNA of the CDR3: TGTGCCAGCAGTTTTAGCGGGGGACTCTCCTACGAGCAGTACTTC. Protein sequence: CASSFSGGLSYEQYF.

Details on this clone: Different DNA sequences within this sample yield the same CDR3. CDR3 amino acids: CASSLGDRAPYEQYF. The CDR3 region has the DNA TGCGCCAGCAGCTTGGGGGACAGGGCCCCCTACGAGCAGTACTTC. The chain joins TRBV5-1 to TRBJ2-7; TRBD1 agrees at 9 bases. This CDR3 has 15 residues. Per germline, CDR1 SGHRS and CDR2 YFSETQ. The ends lost 0 bases at V and 2 bases at J; junction bases unmatched: 3.

V is TRBV27 and J is TRBJ2-7; TRBD2 is a possible D gene (5 bases). V was trimmed by 3 bases and J by 2 bases, leaving 11 bases between them. Germline V gene lookup returns CDR1 MNHEY and CDR2 SMNVEV (reference sequence). The CDR3 has 14 residues. CDR3 bases: TGTGCCAGCAGTTTTGCTAGCCGCACCTACGAGCAGTACTTC. This encodes CASSFASRTYEQYF.

The CDR3 region is CASSPRQGFSEKLFF. CDR3 in DNA: TGCGCCAGCAGCCCCCGACAGGGGTTTTCTGAAAAACTGTTTTTT. The chain links TRBV5-1 to TRBJ1-4; 8 bases are shared with TRBD1. The J segment lost 7 bases and the V segment lost 4 bases, leaving 9 bases of the junction unmatched. The CDR3 has 15 residues. Germline loops: CDR1 SGHRS, CDR2 YFSETQ.

The genes are TRBV24-1 and TRBJ2-1; 9 nucleotides agree with TRBD1. CDR3 length: 14 amino acids. The junction had 9 bases not matched to a gene; V was cut back by 12 bases and J by 4 bases. Germline loops: CDR1 KGHDR, CDR2 SFDVKD. The DNA of the CDR3 is TGTGCCTCCTCAATGGGACAGGGTTACAATGAGCAGTTCTTC. Its protein is CASSMGQGYNEQFF.

This chain connects TRBV5-6 to TRBJ2-5, with unresolved D. CDR1 and CDR2 (germline): SGHDT, YYEEEE. The CDR3 covers 13 residues. Trimming took off 1 base at V and 2 bases at J, with 6 bases between the two ends. CDR3 in DNA: TGTGCCAGCAGCTTGCCTACGCAAGAGACCCAGTACTTC. Protein product: CASSLPTQETQYF.

This chain links TRBV19 with TRBJ2-5; D remains unclear. CDR1 is LNHDA, CDR2 SQIVND, per germline (reference sequence). There are 15 residues in the CDR3. The ends were cut back, 3 bases at V and 2 bases at J, with 13 bases in the middle. CDR3 sequence (DNA): TGTGCCAGTAGTATTTTCCACAAAACACAAGAGACCCAGTACTTC. Amino acid sequence: CASSIFHKTQETQYF.

This rearrangement joins TRBV7-9 to TRBJ2-2; unclear D gene. V dropped 5 bases and J dropped 6 bases, with 13 bases sitting between them. The CDR3 sequence is 14 residues long. CDR1 SEHNR and CDR2 FQNEAQ come from the germline V gene (reference sequence). CDR3 DNA sequence: TGTGCCAGCAGCCAGACATCTCCGGCCGGGGAGCTGTTTTTT. Amino acids: CASSQTSPAGELFF.

V gene TRBV10-3 combines with J gene TRBJ2-3; 12 nucleotides agree with TRBD2. V was clipped by 8 bases and J by 0 bases; unmatched bases: 6. Germline CDR1 reads ENHRY; CDR2 reads SYGVKD. This CDR3 has 16 amino acids. CDR3: CAIGLAGMTSTDTQYF. The CDR3 DNA reads as TGTGCCATCGGACTAGCGGGGATGACTAGCACAGATACGCAGTATTTT.

The chain couples TRBV10-1 to TRBJ1-6; TRBD1 might be the D (5 bases). This CDR3 has 13 amino acids. The V end was cut by 5 bases, the J end by 7 bases, with 9 bases between. Looked up from germline, CDR1 is WNHNN and CDR2 is SYGVQD (reference sequence). CDR3 DNA: TGCGCCAGCAGTTCAGGGTGGAATTCACCCCTCCACTTT. Encoded protein: CASSSGWNSPLHF.

The V call is TRBV7-8, the J call TRBJ2-1; no definite D call. V was cut by 0 bases and J by 2 bases, with 11 bases left in between. Germline V CDR1 and CDR2: SGHVS, FQNEAQ. The CDR3 has 16 residues. The CDR3 region is CASSLANYPAYNEQFF. The CDR3, as DNA: TGTGCCAGCAGCTTAGCTAACTACCCCGCCTACAATGAGCAGTTCTTC.

The J gene is TRBJ1-4, the V gene TRBV5-1; the match to TRBD1 covers 7 bases. Germline assignment: CDR1 SGHRS and CDR2 YFSETQ. The CDR3 contains 14 residues. The J segment lost 9 bases and the V segment lost 4 bases, leaving 9 bases of the junction unmatched. The CDR3 DNA is TGCGCCAGCAGCGACCGGGACAGAGTAAAAAAACTGTTTTTT. This sequence encodes CASSDRDRVKKLFF.

The chain joins TRBV9 to TRBJ1-4; 10 positions match TRBD1. Trimming took 4 bases from V and 7 from J; bases not matched to a gene: 7. Per the germline V gene, CDR1 is SGDLS and CDR2 is YYNGEE. The CDR3 contains 15 residues. The CDR3 reads CASSSPGQGIEKLFF. The CDR3 nucleotides read TGTGCCAGCAGCTCTCCGGGACAGGGGATTGAAAAACTGTTTTTT.

DNA for the CDR3: TGTGCCAGCAGTTACTCGTGGCAGAACTATGGCTACACCTTC. This translates into CASSYSWQNYGYTF. The chain combines TRBV6-5 with TRBJ1-2; D gene ambiguous. Germline values: CDR1 MNHEY, CDR2 SVGAGI. The CDR3 loop spans 14 amino acids. The ends were cut back, 0 bases at V and 2 bases at J, with 7 bases in the middle.

This sequence joins TRBV21-1 and TRBJ2-3; TRBD1, the table's D call, lacks a check against the DNA. TRBV21-1 is a documented pseudogene. CDR3 length: 17 residues. This CDR3 is CASSERLQGRGTDTQYF. DNA of the CDR3: TGTGCCAGCAGCGAGCGCTTACAGGGCCGAGGGACAGATACGCAGTATTTT.

The chain carries TRBV10-1 and TRBJ1-3, with D tentatively TRBD1 (6 bases). Germline CDR1 reads WNHNN; CDR2 reads SYGVQD (reference sequence). There are 16 residues in the CDR3. V lost 2 bases and J 3 bases, leaving 14 bases between the germline ends. The CDR3 DNA is TGCGCCAGCAGTGAGGAACAGGGAGTGGGTGGAAACACCATATATTTT. It yields the protein CASSEEQGVGGNTIYF.

The chain uses TRBV5-1 and TRBJ2-1, with D possibly matching TRBD1 (6 bases). The CDR3 is made up of 13 amino acids. Germline V gene lookup returns CDR1 SGHRS and CDR2 YFSETQ. Deletions cut 4 bases from V and 8 bases from J, with 13 bases between. CDR3: CASSMGAGYEQFF. The CDR3 DNA reads TGCGCCAGCAGCATGGGGGCAGGATATGAGCAGTTCTTC.

This clone has a handful of counts. The chain links TRBV2 to TRBJ2-7; D gene unclear. The V and J ends lost 7 bases and 5 bases respectively, with 12 bases between them. The V gene's germline CDR1 is SNHLY and CDR2 FYNNEI. CDR3 length: 12 residues. This CDR3 reads CASTLNRHEQYF. The CDR3 region has the DNA TGTGCCAGCACACTTAATCGCCACGAGCAGTACTTC.

This chain links TRBV7-3 with TRBJ2-2; TRBD2 matches at 10 bases. Germline V gene data show CDR1 as SGHTA and CDR2 as FQGTGA. Losses at the gene ends were 3 bases for V and 6 bases for J; bases not matched to a gene: 4. The CDR3 totals 15 residues. The CDR3, as DNA: TGTGCCAGCAGCTTGTCTAGCGGGAGCCCCGGGGAGCTGTTTTTT. Translating gives CASSLSSGSPGELFF.

The chain carries TRBV10-2 and TRBJ2-7; perhaps TRBD2 as D (6 bases). This CDR3 comprises 14 residues. Deletions cut 3 bases from V and 5 bases from J, with 14 bases between. Germline CDR1 reads WSHSY; CDR2 reads SAAADI. The CDR3 loop reads CASSDGRTKDEQYF. The CDR3 DNA reads TGCGCCAGCAGTGATGGGAGGACCAAGGACGAGCAGTACTTC.